Listed below are T cell receptor beta chains from one sample, sequenced in a study of blood T cell repertoires in COVID-19. Generated by immunoSEQ multiplex PCR, the TCRdb table keeps only in-frame clones and is missing some. The sample yields 200,000 to 250,000 clones, around 80% seen once. Material: PBMCs or T cells enriched from blood (not recorded which). These receptors came from a man aged 40-49 years who had recovered from COVID-19. The CDR3 runs from the conserved cysteine through the conserved F or W. D genes are given only for firm matches. Only some rows state a clone size, as once, few, many or a class for expanded clones.

d_gene	v_gene	j_gene	abundance	CDR3aa	CDR3nt
-	TRBV28	TRBJ1-1	-	CASNPGGLMNTEAFF	TGTGCCAGCAATCCTGGGGGCCTCATGAACACTGAAGCTTTCTTT
TRBD1	TRBV5-6	TRBJ1-2	few	CASSVMTGYGYTF	TGTGCCAGCAGCGTAATGACAGGGTATGGCTACACCTTC
-	TRBV10-3	TRBJ1-4	-	CAIAREGGEKLFF	TGTGCCATCGCAAGGGAGGGGGGCGAAAAACTGTTTTTT
-	TRBV4-2	TRBJ2-3	-	CASSHGTPFTDTQYF	TGTGCCAGCAGCCATGGGACACCCTTCACAGATACGCAGTATTTT
TRBD1	TRBV7-2	TRBJ1-1	-	CASSLGQGRAEAFF	TGTGCCAGCAGCTTGGGACAGGGTCGGGCTGAAGCTTTCTTT
-	TRBV19	TRBJ1-1	-	CASSLTELNTEAFF	TGTGCCAGTAGCCTGACGGAGTTGAACACTGAAGCTTTCTTT
-	TRBV5-1	TRBJ2-2	-	CASSLDRGGELFF	TGCGCCAGCAGCTTGGACCGAGGCGGGGAGCTGTTTTTT
-	TRBV5-4	TRBJ2-5	-	CASSWGRGETQYF	TGTGCCAGCAGCTGGGGACGGGGGGAGACCCAGTACTTC
TRBD2	TRBV18	TRBJ2-5	-	CASSPPTSVREETQYF	TGTGCCAGCTCACCACCGACTAGCGTGAGGGAAGAGACCCAGTACTTC
-	TRBV5-6	TRBJ2-7	-	CASSLYGAYEQYF	TGTGCCAGCAGCTTGTACGGGGCCTACGAGCAGTACTTC
-	TRBV4-3	TRBJ2-1	-	CASSPRDSGGYEQFF	TGCGCCAGCAGCCCGCGGGACTCAGGAGGGTATGAGCAGTTCTTC
TRBD2	TRBV28	TRBJ2-5	-	CASSLGPSGVQETQYF	TGTGCCAGCAGTTTAGGCCCCAGCGGGGTTCAAGAGACCCAGTACTTC
TRBD1	TRBV2	TRBJ1-1	once	CASMGQVNTEAFF	TGTGCCAGCATGGGACAGGTTAACACTGAAGCTTTCTTT
TRBD1	TRBV7-8	TRBJ1-4	-	CASSSKQGNEKLFF	TGTGCCAGCAGCTCCAAACAGGGGAATGAAAAACTGTTTTTT
TRBD1	TRBV28	TRBJ2-7	-	CASSSTPGTGTSYEQYF	TGTGCCAGCAGTTCGACTCCCGGGACAGGGACATCCTACGAGCAGTACTTC
TRBD2	TRBV7-9	TRBJ2-1	-	CASSLGASGSNEQFF	TGTGCCAGCAGCTTAGGGGCTAGCGGGTCCAATGAGCAGTTCTTC
TRBD2	TRBV3-1/TRBV3-2	TRBJ2-7	-	CASTGTSGAYEQYF	TGTGCCAGCACCGGGACTAGCGGGGCCTACGAGCAGTACTTC
-	TRBV18	TRBJ2-2	-	CASSPTSKSTGELFF	TGTGCCAGCTCACCTACTAGTAAAAGCACCGGGGAGCTGTTTTTT
-	TRBV18	TRBJ1-2	few	CASSPRLTRRGYGYTF	TGTGCCAGCTCACCTCGACTTACCCGCAGGGGATATGGCTACACCTTC
-	TRBV28	TRBJ1-5	-	CASSGAGGNQPQHF	TGTGCCAGCAGCGGGGCGGGGGGAAATCAGCCCCAGCATTTT
TRBD2	TRBV5-1	TRBJ2-7	-	CASSLAGGGSYEQYF	TGCGCCAGCAGCTTGGCGGGGGGAGGCTCCTACGAGCAGTACTTC
-	TRBV18	TRBJ2-1	-	CASSPDRISYNEQFF	TGTGCCAGCTCACCCGACAGGATCTCCTACAATGAGCAGTTCTTC
-	TRBV5-1	TRBJ1-1	once	CASSLLGGDSTEAFF	TGCGCCAGCAGCTTGTTAGGAGGGGATAGCACTGAAGCTTTCTTT
TRBD2	TRBV30	TRBJ2-2	-	CAWGPGLGNTGELFF	TGTGCCTGGGGTCCGGGACTAGGTAACACCGGGGAGCTGTTTTTT